Presented here are 14 T cell receptor beta chains from one specimen sequenced in a study of graft-versus-host responses after intestinal transplantation. This table comes from immunoSEQ multiplex PCR, and its TCRdb copy is limited to in-frame clones, with some not included. The repertoire holds some 41,000 clones, with approximately 95% as singletons. This specimen was PBMCs, taken 734 days after intestinal transplantation. The receptors here all came from a human patient who received an intestinal transplant, so some T cells may come from the graft donor.

Regarding this clone: Different DNA sequences within this sample yield the same CDR3. V and J are TRBV5-1 and TRBJ2-3; D unresolved. The germline CDR1 and CDR2 sequences are SGHRS and YFSETQ. Trimming removed 0 bases at V and 0 bases at J, with 8 bases between. CDR3 length equals 15 residues. CDR3 bases: TGCGCCAGCAGCTTGGGGACGGCCAGCACAGATACGCAGTATTTT. Translated: CASSLGTASTDTQYF.

The rearrangement uses TRBV7-3 and TRBJ1-5, with D maybe TRBD1 (5 bases). The germline V and J ends were trimmed by 4 bases and 8 bases, with 18 bases remaining between them. The CDR3 consists of 15 residues. Germline V gene lookup returns CDR1 SGHTA and CDR2 FQGTGA. The CDR3 sequence: CASSSVGQWGKPQHF. Here the CDR3 DNA reads TGTGCCAGCAGCTCCGTCGGGCAGTGGGGGAAGCCCCAGCATTTT.

This chain connects TRBV5-1 to TRBJ2-7, with D possibly matching TRBD2 (5 bases). Germline CDR1 and CDR2: SGHRS and YFSETQ. The CDR3 is 15 residues long. Between the trimmed V and J ends, which lost 0 bases and 0 bases, there was a span of 10 bases. The CDR3: CASSLVPGSSYEQYF. DNA for the CDR3: TGCGCCAGCAGCTTGGTCCCGGGAAGCTCCTACGAGCAGTACTTC.

This clone was counted once. The rearrangement joins TRBV7-9 to TRBJ1-2, with a tentative D call TRBD1 (6 bases). The CDR3 extends over 14 amino acids. V was trimmed by 1 base and J by 6 bases, leaving 12 bases between them. Germline V CDR1 and CDR2: SEHNR, FQNEAQ (reference sequence). CDR3 DNA: TGTGCCAGCAGCTTAGAAATTGGGACAAATGGCTACACCTTC. Amino acid sequence: CASSLEIGTNGYTF. Together with reference TRBV7-9 and TRBJ1-2, the CDR3 gives the full variable domain: DTGVSQNPRHKITKRGQNVTFRCDPISEHNRLYWYRQTLGQGPEFLTYFQNEAQLEKSRLLSDRFSAERPKGSFSTLEIQRTEQGDSAMYLCASSLEIGTNGYTFGSGTRLTVV.

Here the CDR3 DNA reads TGTGCCAGCAGTTTCATAACAGGGGCCACCGGGGAGCTGTTTTTT. It encodes CASSFITGATGELFF. The rearrangement joins TRBV27 to TRBJ2-2, with 7 bases aligning to TRBD1. Germline trimming cut 3 bases from V and 4 bases from J; bases unmatched to any gene: 5. Germline CDR1 and CDR2: MNHEY and SMNVEV (reference sequence). CDR3 length: 15 residues.

The CDR3 reads CASGLDGGRGYTF. The CDR3 bases are TGTGCTAGTGGTTTGGACGGGGGCCGCGGCTACACCTTC. The genes are TRBV12-5 and TRBJ1-2; perhaps TRBD1 as D (6 bases). Germline loops: CDR1 LGHNT, CDR2 FRNRAP. The germline V and J ends were trimmed by 1 base and 8 bases, with 11 bases remaining between them. This CDR3 contains 13 residues.

This clone was counted between two and nine times. The genes are TRBV15 and TRBJ1-5, with a possible D match to TRBD1 (5 bases). The CDR3 extends over 14 amino acids. Deletions cut 5 bases from V and 3 bases from J, with 11 bases between. The germline V gene has CDR1 LNHNV and CDR2 YYDKDF (reference sequence). The CDR3 protein is CATSGRGVNQPQHF. CDR3 in DNA: TGTGCCACCAGCGGAAGGGGCGTCAATCAGCCCCAGCATTTT.

This rearrangement joins TRBV19 to TRBJ2-5; D is undetermined. The length of the CDR3 is 14 residues. Trimming removed 1 base at V and 5 bases at J, with 11 bases between. Per germline, CDR1 LNHDA and CDR2 SQIVND (reference sequence). CDR3 loop: CASSIGGNRETQYF. The CDR3 nucleotides are TGTGCCAGTAGTATAGGAGGAAACCGGGAGACCCAGTACTTC.

The CDR3 region has the DNA TGTGCCAGTAAAGTTTCCGCGGGAGAAAACATTCAGTACTTC. Its translation is CASKVSAGENIQYF. This chain links TRBV19 with TRBJ2-4; 7 nucleotides align to TRBD2. V shed 7 bases, J shed 5 bases, and the junction held 8 bases outside the gene matches. The CDR3 has 14 residues. Germline V gene data show CDR1 as LNHDA and CDR2 as SQIVND (reference sequence).

The rearrangement joins TRBV5-6 to TRBJ1-1; tentative D call: TRBD1 (6 bases). CDR3 length: 14 amino acids. Germline V lookup: CDR1 SGHDT, CDR2 YYEEEE. V was pared by 1 base and J by 7 bases, with 14 bases between. The CDR3 here is CASSLWDNAYEAFF. The CDR3 DNA reads TGTGCCAGCAGCTTGTGGGACAACGCCTATGAAGCTTTCTTT.

The chain couples TRBV7-9 to TRBJ2-5; D ambiguous. This CDR3 has 15 residues. The germline V gene has CDR1 SEHNR and CDR2 FQNEAQ (reference sequence). Trimming took 3 bases from V and 2 from J, leaving 13 bases between them. CDR3 region: CASSFAGAAQETQYF. CDR3 sequence (DNA): TGTGCCAGCAGCTTCGCTGGCGCAGCACAAGAGACCCAGTACTTC.

The CDR3 bases are TGTGCCATCAGTGGTGGCGTTGGAGATACGCAGTATTTT. As protein: CAISGGVGDTQYF. The chain joins TRBV10-3 to TRBJ2-3; D remains ambiguous. CDR3 size: 13 residues. Looked up from germline, CDR1 is ENHRY and CDR2 is SYGVKD. Trimming pared 4 bases from V and 5 bases from J, leaving 10 bases between.

The V and J genes are TRBV6-6 and TRBJ2-1; D perhaps matches TRBD1 (5 bases). CDR3 length: 14 amino acids. Trimming stripped 10 bases from V and 12 bases from J, with 25 bases between. CDR1 and CDR2 from the germline V gene are MNHNY and SVGAGI (reference sequence). The CDR3 is CATRSSHPQGWQFF. CDR3 DNA sequence: TGTGCCACCCGTTCTTCCCACCCGCAGGGTTGGCAGTTCTTC.

The V gene is TRBV7-3, the J gene TRBJ2-3; D may be TRBD2 (6 bases). Trimming removed 5 bases at V and 9 bases at J, with 15 bases between. The CDR3 consists of 13 residues. Germline V gives CDR1 SGHTA, CDR2 FQGTGA. For the CDR3, the DNA is TGTGCCAGCAGCCGGACCGGCGCGGGAACGCAGTATTTT. This sequence encodes CASSRTGAGTQYF.